This TCR beta chain was recovered during a study of shared clonotypes between healthy human individuals. It was on ten immunoSEQ deep assay plates that unsorted PBMC DNA was sequenced. Generated by immunoSEQ multiplex PCR, the TCRdb table keeps only in-frame clones and is missing some. The table includes roughly 500,000 clones, 60% to 80% detected once. Donors comprised healthy HIV-negative adults lacking recent acute infections or vaccinations. Findings and caveats of the study: The sampled material consisted only of blood, and tissue repertoires are likely to differ.

In regard to this clone: Its specificity is unknown.

This CDR3 spans 15 amino acids. CDR1 SGHAT and CDR2 FQNNGV come from the germline V gene. The V end lost 3 bases, the J end lost 0 bases, and 6 bases lay between the germline ends. The chain links TRBV11-2 to TRBJ2-6; D is unresolved. The sequenced sample was PBMCs. The origin of this receptor is a woman in her forties in good health. Some clones in this sample may be carry-over from other donors' samples. The DNA of the CDR3 is TGTGCCAGCAGCTTGATAGGCTCTGGGGCCAACGTCCTGACTTTC. Its protein is CASSLIGSGANVLTF.